Listed below are T cell receptor beta chains from one sample, sequenced in a study of tumor and adjacent non-tumor tissue in lung cancer. In TCRdb, the multiplex PCR reads were re-called with MiXCR into one record per CDR3 protein. This table holds fewer than 90,000 distinct CDR3 sequences, about 77% found once. Sequencing input: distant non-tumor lung tissue. The receptors were sampled from a woman in her fifties or sixties with non-small cell lung cancer. Both conserved end residues are part of each CDR3.

j_gene: TRBJ1-5; v_gene: TRBV20-1; CDR3aa: CSVPTGGLYKPQHF
j_gene: TRBJ2-5; v_gene: TRBV5-5; CDR3aa: CASSLVREQQETQYF
j_gene: TRBJ2-1; v_gene: TRBV29-1; CDR3aa: CIVGSGGHGNEQFF
j_gene: TRBJ2-3; v_gene: TRBV29-1; CDR3aa: CRETEGGDTQYF
j_gene: TRBJ2-3; v_gene: TRBV12-3/TRBV12-4; CDR3aa: CASSRASGSGGDTQYF
j_gene: TRBJ2-7; v_gene: TRBV11-2; CDR3aa: CASSTGTGLTYDQYF
j_gene: TRBJ2-4; v_gene: TRBV10-3; CDR3aa: CAISVNRGEIQYF
j_gene: TRBJ1-1; v_gene: TRBV12-3/TRBV12-4; CDR3aa: CTSSLETLGNTEAIF
j_gene: TRBJ1-4; v_gene: TRBV6-1; CDR3aa: CASSGGPDLFF
j_gene: TRBJ1-5; v_gene: TRBV6-1; CDR3aa: CASSEATFNIRVHQPQHF
j_gene: TRBJ2-2; v_gene: TRBV2; CDR3aa: CASQGGELFF
j_gene: TRBJ2-7; v_gene: TRBV28; CDR3aa: CASSQLNHEQYF
j_gene: TRBJ2-3; v_gene: TRBV5-4; CDR3aa: CASIFGSRRGSTDTQYF
j_gene: TRBJ2-5; v_gene: TRBV29-1; CDR3aa: CSVVGDCSQETQYF
j_gene: TRBJ2-7; v_gene: TRBV6-6; CDR3aa: CASMKNYEQYF
j_gene: TRBJ2-7; v_gene: TRBV10-1; CDR3aa: CASSPGQGSEQYF
j_gene: TRBJ1-1; v_gene: TRBV10-3; CDR3aa: CAILPREGRDTEAFF
j_gene: TRBJ1-1; v_gene: TRBV4-1; CDR3aa: CASSLFANTDAFF
j_gene: TRBJ1-2; v_gene: TRBV29-1; CDR3aa: CSVESVDRAYGYTF
j_gene: TRBJ1-2; v_gene: TRBV6-5; CDR3aa: CASSSGGDSPNYGYTF
j_gene: TRBJ2-7; v_gene: TRBV7-2; CDR3aa: CANNTSARYEQYF
j_gene: TRBJ1-1; v_gene: TRBV29-1; CDR3aa: CSVERFSNTETFF
j_gene: TRBJ2-3; v_gene: TRBV28; CDR3aa: CAGSSGRLTDTQYF
j_gene: TRBJ2-2; v_gene: TRBV24-1; CDR3aa: CATSDLRGGLGDTGELFF
j_gene: TRBJ2-1; v_gene: TRBV12-3/TRBV12-4; CDR3aa: CASSFSKFHEHLF
j_gene: TRBJ2-3; v_gene: TRBV7-9; CDR3aa: CASEDGRGTTDTQYF
j_gene: TRBJ2-5; v_gene: TRBV29-1; CDR3aa: CNVGREEETQYF
j_gene: TRBJ2-1; v_gene: TRBV28; CDR3aa: CASGLFVLAESSYNEHFF
j_gene: TRBJ2-1; v_gene: TRBV14; CDR3aa: CARSIMTGHNEEFF
j_gene: TRBJ2-5; v_gene: TRBV29-1; CDR3aa: CSVAKGSGETQYF
j_gene: TRBJ2-7; v_gene: TRBV4-1; CDR3aa: CVSSQEGSSPYEQYF
j_gene: TRBJ2-7; v_gene: TRBV28; CDR3aa: CVSWTSGTYKQYF
j_gene: TRBJ2-7; v_gene: TRBV4-1; CDR3aa: CASSQEPANSYEQYF
j_gene: TRBJ2-7; v_gene: TRBV12-5; CDR3aa: CDSGPRTGKPYEQYF
j_gene: TRBJ1-5; v_gene: TRBV4-2; CDR3aa: CASSQELISNQPHHF
j_gene: TRBJ2-3; v_gene: TRBV5-1; CDR3aa: CASSLASGSGDAQYF